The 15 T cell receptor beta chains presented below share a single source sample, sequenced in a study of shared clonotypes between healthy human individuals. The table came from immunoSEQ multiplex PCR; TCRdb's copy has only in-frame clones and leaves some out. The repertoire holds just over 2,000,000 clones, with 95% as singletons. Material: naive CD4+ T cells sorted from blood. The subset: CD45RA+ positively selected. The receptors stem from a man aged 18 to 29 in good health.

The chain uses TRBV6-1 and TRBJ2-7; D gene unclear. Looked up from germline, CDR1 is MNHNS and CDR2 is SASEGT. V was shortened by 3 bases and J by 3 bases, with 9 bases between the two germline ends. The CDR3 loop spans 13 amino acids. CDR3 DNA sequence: TGTGCCAGCAGTGAGCCGGCCGGCTACGAGCAGTACTTC. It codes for CASSEPAGYEQYF.

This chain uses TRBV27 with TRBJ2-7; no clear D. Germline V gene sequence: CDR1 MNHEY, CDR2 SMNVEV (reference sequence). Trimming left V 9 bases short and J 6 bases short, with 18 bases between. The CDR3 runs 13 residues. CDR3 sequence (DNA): TGTGCCAGATGGGCCCCAGAATGGGGCGAGCAGTACTTC. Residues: CARWAPEWGEQYF.

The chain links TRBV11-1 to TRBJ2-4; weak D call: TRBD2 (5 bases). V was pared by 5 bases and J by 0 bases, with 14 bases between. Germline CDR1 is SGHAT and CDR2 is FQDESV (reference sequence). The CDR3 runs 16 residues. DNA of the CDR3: TGTGCCAGCAGCCCCGGGGTGCAGGAAGCCAAAAACATTCAGTACTTC. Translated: CASSPGVQEAKNIQYF.

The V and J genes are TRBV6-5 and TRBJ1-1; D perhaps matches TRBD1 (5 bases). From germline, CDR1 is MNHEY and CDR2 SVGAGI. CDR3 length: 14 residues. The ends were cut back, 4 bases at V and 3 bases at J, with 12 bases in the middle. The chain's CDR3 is CASSSIAGYTEAFF. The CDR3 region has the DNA TGTGCCAGCAGTTCGATCGCAGGGTACACTGAAGCTTTCTTT.

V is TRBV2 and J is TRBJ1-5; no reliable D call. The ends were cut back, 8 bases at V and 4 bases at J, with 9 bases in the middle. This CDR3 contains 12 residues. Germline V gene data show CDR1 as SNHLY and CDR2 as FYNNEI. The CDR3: CASESDNQPQHF. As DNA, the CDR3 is TGTGCCAGCGAATCAGATAATCAGCCCCAGCATTTT.

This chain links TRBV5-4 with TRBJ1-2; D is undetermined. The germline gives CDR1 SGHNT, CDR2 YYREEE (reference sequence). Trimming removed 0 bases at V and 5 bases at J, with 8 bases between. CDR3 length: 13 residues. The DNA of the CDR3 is TGTGCCAGCAGCTTGGTCGGGGAATATGGCTACACCTTC. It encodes CASSLVGEYGYTF. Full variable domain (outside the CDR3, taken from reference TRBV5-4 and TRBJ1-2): ETGVTQSPTHLIKTRGQQVTLRCSSQSGHNTVSWYQQALGQGPQFIFQYYREEENGRGNFPPRFSGLQFPNYSSELNVNALELDDSALYLCASSLVGEYGYTFGSGTRLTVV.

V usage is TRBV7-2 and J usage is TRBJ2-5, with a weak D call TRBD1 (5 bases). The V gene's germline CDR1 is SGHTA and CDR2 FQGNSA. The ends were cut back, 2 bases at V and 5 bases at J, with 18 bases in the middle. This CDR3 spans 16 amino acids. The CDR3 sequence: CASSLWGDGNLETQYF. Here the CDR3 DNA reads TGTGCCAGCAGCTTATGGGGCGACGGTAATCTTGAGACCCAGTACTTC.

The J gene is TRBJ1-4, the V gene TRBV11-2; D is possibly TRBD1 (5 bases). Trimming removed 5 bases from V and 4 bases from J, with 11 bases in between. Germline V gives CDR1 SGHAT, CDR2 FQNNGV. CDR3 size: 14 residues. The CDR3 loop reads CASSAGILNEKLFF. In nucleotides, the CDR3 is TGTGCCAGCAGCGCAGGGATCCTTAATGAAAAACTGTTTTTT.

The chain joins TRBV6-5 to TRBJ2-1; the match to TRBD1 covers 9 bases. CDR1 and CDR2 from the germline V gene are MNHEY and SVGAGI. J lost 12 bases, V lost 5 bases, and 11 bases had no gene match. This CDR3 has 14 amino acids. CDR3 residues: CASSTRGQGSLQFF. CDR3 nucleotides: TGTGCCAGCAGTACGAGGGGACAGGGAAGTTTGCAGTTCTTC.

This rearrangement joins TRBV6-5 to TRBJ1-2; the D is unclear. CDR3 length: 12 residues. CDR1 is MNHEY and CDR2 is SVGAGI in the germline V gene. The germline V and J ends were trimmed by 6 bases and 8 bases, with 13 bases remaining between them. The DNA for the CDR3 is TGTGCCAGCAGCTCTGGCTACGGCGGCTACACCTTC. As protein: CASSSGYGGYTF.

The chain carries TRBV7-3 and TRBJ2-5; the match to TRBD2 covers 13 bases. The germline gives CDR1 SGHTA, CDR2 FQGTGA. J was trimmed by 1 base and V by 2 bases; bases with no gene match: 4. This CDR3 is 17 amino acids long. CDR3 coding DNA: TGTGCCAGCAGCTTACGGCGACTAGCGGGGGGCCAAGAGACCCAGTACTTC. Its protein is CASSLRRLAGGQETQYF. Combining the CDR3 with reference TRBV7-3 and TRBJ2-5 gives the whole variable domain GAGVSQTPSNKVTEKGKYVELRCDPISGHTALYWYRQSLGQGPEFLIYFQGTGAADDSGLPNDRFFAVRPEGSVSTLKIQRTERGDSAVYLCASSLRRLAGGQETQYFGPGTRLLVL.

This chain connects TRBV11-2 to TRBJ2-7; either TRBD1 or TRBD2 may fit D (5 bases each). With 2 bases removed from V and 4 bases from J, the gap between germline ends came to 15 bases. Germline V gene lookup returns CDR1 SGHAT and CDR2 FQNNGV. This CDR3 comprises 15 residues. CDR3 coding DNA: TGTGCCAGCAGCTTATACGGGACCGCCGCTTACGAGCAGTACTTC. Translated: CASSLYGTAAYEQYF.

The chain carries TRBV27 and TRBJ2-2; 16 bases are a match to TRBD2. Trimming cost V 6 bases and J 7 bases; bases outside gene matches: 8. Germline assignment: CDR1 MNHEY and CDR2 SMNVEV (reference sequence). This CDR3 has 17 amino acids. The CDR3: CASRRGTSGRASGELFF. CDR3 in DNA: TGTGCCAGCAGAAGAGGGACTAGCGGGAGGGCAAGCGGGGAGCTGTTTTTT.

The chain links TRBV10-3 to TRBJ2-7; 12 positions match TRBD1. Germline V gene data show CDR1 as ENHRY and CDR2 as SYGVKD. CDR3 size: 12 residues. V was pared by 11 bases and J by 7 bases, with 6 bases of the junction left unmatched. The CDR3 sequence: CAVGQGAGEQYF. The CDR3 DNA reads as TGTGCCGTGGGACAGGGGGCGGGAGAGCAGTACTTC.

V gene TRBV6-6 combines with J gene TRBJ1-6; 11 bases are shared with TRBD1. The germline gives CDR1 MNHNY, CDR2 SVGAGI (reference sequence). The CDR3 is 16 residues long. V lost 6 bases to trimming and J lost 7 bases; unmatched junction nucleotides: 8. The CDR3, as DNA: TGTGCCAGCAGCCTCAGGACAGGGGGCGACAATTCACCCCTCCACTTT. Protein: CASSLRTGGDNSPLHF.